This T cell receptor (beta chain) was sequenced for a study of blood T cell repertoires in COVID-19. Study context: From the United States, Italy and Spain came samples of acute and convalescent COVID-19.

This clone was recorded a few times. J gave up 6 bases and V 5 bases, and 13 bases lay outside the gene matches. The CDR3 has 17 residues. CDR1 is SEHNR and CDR2 is FQNEAQ in the germline V gene (reference sequence). Repertoires were generated with immunoSEQ multiplex PCR, while TCRdb's copy carries only in-frame clones and drops some. The table includes some 200,000 clones, under 90% detected once. The clonotype originates from an elderly woman with active or convalescent COVID-19. The rearrangement links TRBV7-9 to TRBJ1-6, with 7 bases fitting TRBD1. Sequences were obtained from peripheral blood. CDR3 residues: CASSPRQGVTPNSPLHF. CDR3 sequence (DNA): TGTGCCAGCAGCCCACGACAGGGTGTGACTCCTAATTCACCCCTCCACTTT. Full variable domain (rest looked up from reference TRBV7-9 and TRBJ1-6): DTGVSQNPRHKITKRGQNVTFRCDPISEHNRLYWYRQTLGQGPEFLTYFQNEAQLEKSRLLSDRFSAERPKGSFSTLEIQRTEQGDSAMYLCASSPRQGVTPNSPLHFGNGTRLTVT.